This entry lists 15 T cell receptor beta chains sequenced from one sample in a study of chemoradiotherapy in HPV16-positive cancers. Only in-frame clones appear in the TCRdb table, and some are missing; sequencing was by immunoSEQ multiplex PCR. The data show over 20,000 clones, about two thirds seen once. The sample here was taken from a patient who underwent chemoradiotherapy. The receptor set was obtained from a human donor with HPV-associated anogenital cancer.

The chain couples TRBV7-3 to TRBJ2-1; possible D gene TRBD2, 6 bases. Germline V CDR1 and CDR2: SGHTA, FQGTGA. Trimming took 4 bases from V and 8 from J, leaving 24 bases between them. There are 17 residues in the CDR3. CDR3 amino acids: CASSWGGAGQGRDEQFF. CDR3 nucleotide sequence: TGTGCCAGCAGCTGGGGCGGGGCAGGGCAGGGACGTGATGAGCAGTTCTTC.

This clone was recorded once. The gene calls are TRBV7-9 and TRBJ2-1, with 8 bases matching TRBD1. The CDR3 consists of 17 residues. The V segment lost 5 bases and the J segment 10 bases; nucleotides outside the gene matches: 19. Germline-derived CDR1 and CDR2 are SEHNR and FQNEAQ (reference sequence). The CDR3 region is CASSIFTSRGQRVEQFF. For the CDR3, the DNA is TGTGCCAGCAGCATTTTTACGTCCAGGGGGCAACGGGTAGAGCAGTTCTTC. The complete variable domain, with remaining parts taken from reference TRBV7-9 and TRBJ2-1, reads DTGVSQNPRHKITKRGQNVTFRCDPISEHNRLYWYRQTLGQGPEFLTYFQNEAQLEKSRLLSDRFSAERPKGSFSTLEIQRTEQGDSAMYLCASSIFTSRGQRVEQFFGPGTRLTVL.

The count of this clone is one. The chain is built from TRBV11-3 and TRBJ1-6; the D gene is possibly TRBD1 (5 bases). Between the trimmed V and J ends, which lost 5 bases and 10 bases, there was a span of 12 bases. Germline V gene lookup returns CDR1 SGHNT and CDR2 YENEEA. This CDR3 spans 13 amino acids. The CDR3 sequence: CASSLRRGSPLHF. The DNA for the CDR3 is TGTGCCAGCAGCCTTAGAAGGGGATCACCCCTCCACTTT.

The rearrangement joins TRBV19 to TRBJ1-5; D unclear. The length of the CDR3 is 14 residues. Germline loops: CDR1 LNHDA, CDR2 SQIVND (reference sequence). The V gene lost 7 bases and the J gene lost 7 bases, with 17 bases spanning the gap. The CDR3 DNA reads TGTGCCAGTAAATTGGCAGCCTCATGGCAGCCCCAGCATTTT. It yields the protein CASKLAASWQPQHF.

In its sample, this clone was seen a few times. The rearrangement joins TRBV27 to TRBJ2-1; D unclear. The CDR3 spans 16 residues. Per the germline V gene, CDR1 is MNHEY and CDR2 is SMNVEV (reference sequence). The germline V and J ends were trimmed by 0 bases and 0 bases, with 9 bases remaining between them. The chain's CDR3 is CASSLSWANSYNEQFF. Here the CDR3 DNA reads TGTGCCAGCAGTTTATCGTGGGCAAACTCCTACAATGAGCAGTTCTTC.

V and J are TRBV18 and TRBJ1-1; no reliable D call. The CDR3 has 13 residues. Trimming took 6 bases from V and 8 from J, leaving 16 bases between them. CDR1 and CDR2 from the germline V gene are KGHSH and LQKENI. DNA of the CDR3: TGTGCCAGCTCCCTCAGAGAAACGGAAGAAGCTTTCTTT. Protein: CASSLRETEEAFF. Based on the CDR3 plus reference TRBV18 and TRBJ1-1, the full variable domain is NAGVMQNPRHLVRRRGQEARLRCSPMKGHSHVYWYRQLPEEGLKFMVYLQKENIIDESGMPKERFSAEFPKEGPSILRIQQVVRGDSAAYFCASSLRETEEAFFGQGTRLTVV.

The gene calls are TRBV5-4 and TRBJ2-7, with 9 bases matching TRBD2. Looked up from germline, CDR1 is SGHNT and CDR2 is YYREEE (reference sequence). V was pared by 4 bases and J by 4 bases, with 15 bases of the junction left unmatched. This CDR3 spans 17 amino acids. In DNA, the CDR3 is TGTGCCAGCAGCATTTCCTTCTCACTAGCGGGTTCTTACGAGCAGTACTTC. Amino acid sequence: CASSISFSLAGSYEQYF.

The chain links TRBV4-1 to TRBJ1-1; a weak D match, TRBD1 (5 bases). CDR1 is MGHRA, CDR2 YSYEKL, per germline. The CDR3 contains 15 residues. V was pared by 1 base and J by 1 base, with 10 bases between. In DNA, the CDR3 is TGCGCCAGCAGCCAAGTCCCCGGGGGGAACACTGAAGCTTTCTTT. This codes for CASSQVPGGNTEAFF.

V is TRBV4-3 and J is TRBJ2-7; 7 nucleotides line up with TRBD2. After removal of 0 bases from V and 6 bases from J, the junction contained 8 bases not matched to a gene. The CDR3 is 15 residues long. The germline V gene encodes CDR1 LGHNA and CDR2 YSLEER. CDR3 sequence (DNA): TGCGCCAGCAGCCAAGATTTGGGGGAGGGACGCGAGCAGTACTTC. This translates into CASSQDLGEGREQYF.

This clone was seen a handful of times. The chain carries TRBV28 and TRBJ1-5, with D tentatively TRBD1 (6 bases). The germline gives CDR1 MDHEN, CDR2 SYDVKM. Trimming shortened V by 5 bases and J by 6 bases, and 11 bases separated the two germline ends. The length of the CDR3 is 13 residues. The CDR3 loop is CASSRTGSQPQHF. The CDR3 nucleotides are TGTGCCAGCAGTCGTACAGGGAGTCAGCCCCAGCATTTT.

This clone was seen only a few times. The CDR3 bases are TGTGCCAGCAGCGTAGTGGATGACTCCTACAATGAGCAGTTCTTC. It encodes CASSVVDDSYNEQFF. The gene calls are TRBV9 and TRBJ2-1, with D unclear. The CDR3 runs to 15 residues. The germline gives CDR1 SGDLS, CDR2 YYNGEE. Trimming cost V 0 bases and J 0 bases, with 7 bases left between them.

The DNA for the CDR3 is TGCGCCAGCAGCAAGGCTGGGCAAAAACTGTTTTTT. Translation: CASSKAGQKLFF. This sequence joins TRBV5-1 and TRBJ1-4; D gene uncertain. V lost 4 bases and J lost 9, with 10 bases in between. Germline CDR1 and CDR2: SGHRS and YFSETQ. The CDR3 extends over 12 amino acids.

The CDR3, as DNA: TGTGCCAGCAGCTTCCTATCGGACCAAGAGACCCAGTACTTC. It codes for CASSFLSDQETQYF. The chain is built from TRBV7-9 and TRBJ2-5; no firm D call. The CDR3 covers 14 residues. The germline V gene encodes CDR1 SEHNR and CDR2 FQNEAQ (reference sequence). Trimming pared 3 bases from V and 0 bases from J, leaving 8 bases between.

This clone has only a few counts. The chain employs TRBV5-1 and TRBJ2-1, with TRBD2 matching 7 bases. Germline trimming cut 1 base from V and 0 bases from J; bases unmatched to any gene: 1. The CDR3 consists of 15 residues. Germline-derived CDR1 and CDR2 are SGHRS and YFSETQ. The CDR3 coding sequence is TGCGCCAGCAGCTTGCGGACTAGCTCCTACAATGAGCAGTTCTTC. Protein sequence: CASSLRTSSYNEQFF.

The chain links TRBV5-5 to TRBJ2-2; TRBD1 matches 7 bases. Germline V gene sequence: CDR1 SGHKS, CDR2 YYEKEE (reference sequence). The CDR3 length is 13 residues. With V trimmed by 2 bases and J by 6 bases, 1 base remained unmatched. CDR3 protein: CASSLTGAGELFF. CDR3 sequence (DNA): TGTGCCAGCAGCTTAACAGGGGCCGGGGAGCTGTTTTTT.